The sample holds a few counts of the clone carrying this TCR beta chain. The data are from a study of beta chain features in type 1 diabetes. The investigators reverse transcribed all of the isolated RNA, so they sequenced expressed TCRB transcripts. Sequenced by immunoSEQ multiplex PCR; TCRdb stores in-frame clones only, minus some. Among under 950,000 clones listed, 15% to 20% were seen once. CDR3 size: 14 residues. Deletions cut 5 bases from V and 3 bases from J, with 10 bases between. Germline CDR1 and CDR2: LNHDA and SQIVND (reference sequence). The sample was naive CD4+ T cells from blood. The TCR was taken from a woman aged 18-29 years in good health. The rearrangement uses TRBV19 and TRBJ2-2, with D hard to call. For the CDR3, the DNA is TGTGCCAGTAGTCGGCAGTGGTACACCGGGGAGCTGTTTTTT. Encoded protein: CASSRQWYTGELFF.